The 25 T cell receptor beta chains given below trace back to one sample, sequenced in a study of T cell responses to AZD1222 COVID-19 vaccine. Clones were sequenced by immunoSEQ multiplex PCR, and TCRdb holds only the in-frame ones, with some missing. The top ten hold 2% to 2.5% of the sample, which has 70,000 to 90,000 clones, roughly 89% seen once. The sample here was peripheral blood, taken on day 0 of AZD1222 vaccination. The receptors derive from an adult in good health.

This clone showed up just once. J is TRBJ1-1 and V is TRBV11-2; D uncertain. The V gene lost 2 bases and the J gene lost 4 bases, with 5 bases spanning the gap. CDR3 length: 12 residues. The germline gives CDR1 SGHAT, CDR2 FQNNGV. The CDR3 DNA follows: TGTGCCAGCAGCTTAACCCCCACTGAAGCTTTCTTT. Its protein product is CASSLTPTEAFF.

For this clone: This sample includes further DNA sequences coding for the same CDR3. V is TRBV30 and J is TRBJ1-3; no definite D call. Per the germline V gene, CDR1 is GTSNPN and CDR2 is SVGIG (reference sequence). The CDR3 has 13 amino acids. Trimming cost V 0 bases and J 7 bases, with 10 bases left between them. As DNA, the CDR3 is TGTGCCTGGAGTGTAAACGGCCGTAACACCATATATTTT. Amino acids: CAWSVNGRNTIYF.

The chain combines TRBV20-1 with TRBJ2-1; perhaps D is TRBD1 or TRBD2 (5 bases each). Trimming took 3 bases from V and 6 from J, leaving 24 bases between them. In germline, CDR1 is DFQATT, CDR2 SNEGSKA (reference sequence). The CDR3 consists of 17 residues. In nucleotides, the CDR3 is TGCAGTGCTAGTGACTATTCCGGGACCCTCAATGCCAATGAGCAGTTCTTC. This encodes CSASDYSGTLNANEQFF.

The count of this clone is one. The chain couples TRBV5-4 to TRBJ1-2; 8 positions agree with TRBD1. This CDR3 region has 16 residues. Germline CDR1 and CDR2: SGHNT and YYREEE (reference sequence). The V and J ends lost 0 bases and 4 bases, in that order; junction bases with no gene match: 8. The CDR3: CASSLEDRVSSYGYTF. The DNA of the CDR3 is TGTGCCAGCAGCTTGGAGGACAGGGTATCCAGCTATGGCTACACCTTC.

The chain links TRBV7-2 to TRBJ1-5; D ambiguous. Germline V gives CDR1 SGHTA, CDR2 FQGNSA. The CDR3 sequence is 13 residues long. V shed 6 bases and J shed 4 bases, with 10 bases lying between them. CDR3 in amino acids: CASSEGPNQPQHF. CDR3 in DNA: TGTGCCAGCAGTGAGGGCCCGAATCAGCCCCAGCATTTT.

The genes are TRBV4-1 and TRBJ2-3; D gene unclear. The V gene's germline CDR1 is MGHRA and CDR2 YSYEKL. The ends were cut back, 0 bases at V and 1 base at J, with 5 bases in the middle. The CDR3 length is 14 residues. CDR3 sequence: CASSQDDGTDTQYF. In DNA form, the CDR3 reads TGCGCCAGCAGCCAAGATGACGGCACAGATACGCAGTATTTT.

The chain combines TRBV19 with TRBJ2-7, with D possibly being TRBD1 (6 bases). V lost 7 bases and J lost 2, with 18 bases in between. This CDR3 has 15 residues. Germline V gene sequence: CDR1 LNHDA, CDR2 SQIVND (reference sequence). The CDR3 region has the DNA TGTGCCAGTAATAGCCATTTACAGGGACCCTACGAGCAGTACTTC. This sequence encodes CASNSHLQGPYEQYF.

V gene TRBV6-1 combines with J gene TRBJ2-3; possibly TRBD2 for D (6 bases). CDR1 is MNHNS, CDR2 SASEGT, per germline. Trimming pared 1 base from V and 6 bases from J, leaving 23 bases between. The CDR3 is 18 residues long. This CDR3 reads CASSEGYSAGGFFDTQYF. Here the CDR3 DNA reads TGTGCCAGCAGTGAAGGGTACTCGGCAGGAGGGTTCTTCGATACGCAGTATTTT.

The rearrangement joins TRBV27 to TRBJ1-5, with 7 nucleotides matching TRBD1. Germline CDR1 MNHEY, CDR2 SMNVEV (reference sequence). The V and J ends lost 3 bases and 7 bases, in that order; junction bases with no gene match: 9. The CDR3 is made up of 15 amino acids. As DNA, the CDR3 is TGTGCCAGCAGTTTTAAGGGGGCTGAAATCCAGCCCCAGCATTTT. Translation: CASSFKGAEIQPQHF.

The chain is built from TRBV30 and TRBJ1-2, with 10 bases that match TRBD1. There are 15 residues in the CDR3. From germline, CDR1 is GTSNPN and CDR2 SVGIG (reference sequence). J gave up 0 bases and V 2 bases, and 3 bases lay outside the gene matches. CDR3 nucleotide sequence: TGTGCCTGGAGTCCGGGACAGGGGACTAACTATGGCTACACCTTC. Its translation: CAWSPGQGTNYGYTF.

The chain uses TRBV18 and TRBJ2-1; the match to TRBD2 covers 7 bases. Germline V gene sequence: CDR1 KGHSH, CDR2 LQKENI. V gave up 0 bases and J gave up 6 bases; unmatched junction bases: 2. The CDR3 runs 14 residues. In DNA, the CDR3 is TGTGCCAGCTCACCACCGGGCGGGAGCAATGAGCAGTTCTTC. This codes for CASSPPGGSNEQFF.

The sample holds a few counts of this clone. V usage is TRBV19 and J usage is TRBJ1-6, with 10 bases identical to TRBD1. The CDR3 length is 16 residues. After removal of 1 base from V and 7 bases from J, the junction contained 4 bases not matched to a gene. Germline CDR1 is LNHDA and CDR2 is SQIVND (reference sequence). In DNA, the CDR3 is TGTGCCAGTAGTATAGCGCGGACAGGGGGAAATTCACCCCTCCACTTT. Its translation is CASSIARTGGNSPLHF.

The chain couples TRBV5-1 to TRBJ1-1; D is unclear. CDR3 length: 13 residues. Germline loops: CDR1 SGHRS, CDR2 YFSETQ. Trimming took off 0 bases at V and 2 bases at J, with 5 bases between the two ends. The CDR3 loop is CASSLVRNTEAFF. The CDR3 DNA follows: TGCGCCAGCAGCTTGGTTCGTAACACTGAAGCTTTCTTT. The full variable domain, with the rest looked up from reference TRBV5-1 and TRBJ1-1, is KAGVTQTPRYLIKTRGQQVTLSCSPISGHRSVSWYQQTPGQGLQFLFEYFSETQRNKGNFPGRFSGRQFSNSRSEMNVSTLELGDSALYLCASSLVRNTEAFFGQGTRLTVV.

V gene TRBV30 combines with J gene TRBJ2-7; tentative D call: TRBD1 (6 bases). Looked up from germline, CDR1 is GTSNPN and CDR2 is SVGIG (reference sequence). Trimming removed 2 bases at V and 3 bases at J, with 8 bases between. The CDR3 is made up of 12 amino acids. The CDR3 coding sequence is TGTGCCTGGAGTCTACAGGGCTACGAGCAGTACTTC. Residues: CAWSLQGYEQYF.

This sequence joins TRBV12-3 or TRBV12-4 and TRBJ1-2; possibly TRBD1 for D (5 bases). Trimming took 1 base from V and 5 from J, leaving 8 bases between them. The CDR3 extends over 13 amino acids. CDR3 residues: CASSLGQIYGYTF. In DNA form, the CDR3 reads TGTGCCAGCAGTTTAGGACAGATTTATGGCTACACCTTC.

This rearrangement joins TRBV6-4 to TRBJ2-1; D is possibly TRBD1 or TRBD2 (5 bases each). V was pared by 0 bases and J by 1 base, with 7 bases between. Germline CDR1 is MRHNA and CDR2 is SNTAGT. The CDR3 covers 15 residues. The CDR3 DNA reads TGTGCCAGCAGTGACTCGTGGGGGTCCTACAATGAGCAGTTCTTC. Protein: CASSDSWGSYNEQFF.

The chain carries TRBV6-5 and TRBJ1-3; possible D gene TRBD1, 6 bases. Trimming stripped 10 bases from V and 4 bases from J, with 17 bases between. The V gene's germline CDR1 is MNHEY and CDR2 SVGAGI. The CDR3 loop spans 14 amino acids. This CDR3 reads CATRWTVGGNTIYF. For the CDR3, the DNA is TGTGCCACCCGTTGGACAGTGGGCGGAAACACCATATATTTT.

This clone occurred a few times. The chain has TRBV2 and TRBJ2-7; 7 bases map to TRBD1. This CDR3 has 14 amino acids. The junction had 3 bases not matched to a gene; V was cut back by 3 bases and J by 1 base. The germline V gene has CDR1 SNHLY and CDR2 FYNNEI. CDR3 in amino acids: CASSEPRGSYEQYF. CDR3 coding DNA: TGTGCCAGCAGTGAGCCCAGGGGGTCCTACGAGCAGTACTTC. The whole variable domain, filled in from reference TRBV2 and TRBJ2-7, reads EPEVTQTPSHQVTQMGQEVILRCVPISNHLYFYWYRQILGQKVEFLVSFYNNEISEKSEIFDDQFSVERPDGSNFTLKIRSTKLEDSAMYFCASSEPRGSYEQYFGPGTRLTVT.

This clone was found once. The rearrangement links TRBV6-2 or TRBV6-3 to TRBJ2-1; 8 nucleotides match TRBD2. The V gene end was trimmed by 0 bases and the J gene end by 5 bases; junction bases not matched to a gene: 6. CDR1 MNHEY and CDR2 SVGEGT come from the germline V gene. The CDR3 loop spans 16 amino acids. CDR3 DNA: TGTGCCAGCAGTTACTCTCAGCGGGGGTTAAACAATGAGCAGTTCTTC. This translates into CASSYSQRGLNNEQFF.

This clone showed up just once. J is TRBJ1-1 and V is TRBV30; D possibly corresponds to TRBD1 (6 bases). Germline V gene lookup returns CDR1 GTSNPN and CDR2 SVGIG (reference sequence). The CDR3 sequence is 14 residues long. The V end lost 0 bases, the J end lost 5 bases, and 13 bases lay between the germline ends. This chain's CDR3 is CAWSVQAGVTEAFF. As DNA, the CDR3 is TGTGCCTGGAGTGTACAGGCAGGGGTTACTGAAGCTTTCTTT.

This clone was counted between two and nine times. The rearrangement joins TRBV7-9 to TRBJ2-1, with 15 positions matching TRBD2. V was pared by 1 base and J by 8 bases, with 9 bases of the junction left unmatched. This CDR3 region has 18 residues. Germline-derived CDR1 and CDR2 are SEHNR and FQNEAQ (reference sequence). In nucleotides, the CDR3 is TGTGCCAGCAGCTTAGTCTTTAGGACTAGCGGGAGGGACCATGAGCAGTTCTTC. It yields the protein CASSLVFRTSGRDHEQFF.

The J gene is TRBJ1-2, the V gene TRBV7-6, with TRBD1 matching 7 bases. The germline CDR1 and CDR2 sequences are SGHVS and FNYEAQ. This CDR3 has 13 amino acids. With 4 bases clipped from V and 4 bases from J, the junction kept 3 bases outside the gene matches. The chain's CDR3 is CASSSQGLYGYTF. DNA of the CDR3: TGTGCCAGCAGCTCACAGGGGCTCTATGGCTACACCTTC.

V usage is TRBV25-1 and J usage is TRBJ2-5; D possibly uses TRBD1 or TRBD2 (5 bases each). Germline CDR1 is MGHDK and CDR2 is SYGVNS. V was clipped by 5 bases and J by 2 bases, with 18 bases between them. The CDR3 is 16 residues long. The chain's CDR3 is CASSLPLGDGQETQYF. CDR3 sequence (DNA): TGTGCCAGCAGTCTACCCCTAGGGGACGGTCAAGAGACCCAGTACTTC.

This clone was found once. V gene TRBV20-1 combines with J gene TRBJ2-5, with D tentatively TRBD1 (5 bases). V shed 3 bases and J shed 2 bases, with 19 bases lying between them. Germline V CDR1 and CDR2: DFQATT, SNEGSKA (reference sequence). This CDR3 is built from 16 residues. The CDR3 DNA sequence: TGCAGTGCTAGTGAGCAGCGACAGTCTTTTCAAGAGACCCAGTACTTC. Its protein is CSASEQRQSFQETQYF.

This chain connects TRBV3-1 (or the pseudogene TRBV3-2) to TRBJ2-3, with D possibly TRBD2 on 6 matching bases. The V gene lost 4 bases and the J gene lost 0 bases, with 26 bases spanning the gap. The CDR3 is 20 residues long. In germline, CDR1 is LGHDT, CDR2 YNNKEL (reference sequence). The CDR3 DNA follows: TGTGCCAGCAGCCCTGAGTTGGCCGGGCGCTTAGCGGTTAGCACAGATACGCAGTATTTT. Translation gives CASSPELAGRLAVSTDTQYF.